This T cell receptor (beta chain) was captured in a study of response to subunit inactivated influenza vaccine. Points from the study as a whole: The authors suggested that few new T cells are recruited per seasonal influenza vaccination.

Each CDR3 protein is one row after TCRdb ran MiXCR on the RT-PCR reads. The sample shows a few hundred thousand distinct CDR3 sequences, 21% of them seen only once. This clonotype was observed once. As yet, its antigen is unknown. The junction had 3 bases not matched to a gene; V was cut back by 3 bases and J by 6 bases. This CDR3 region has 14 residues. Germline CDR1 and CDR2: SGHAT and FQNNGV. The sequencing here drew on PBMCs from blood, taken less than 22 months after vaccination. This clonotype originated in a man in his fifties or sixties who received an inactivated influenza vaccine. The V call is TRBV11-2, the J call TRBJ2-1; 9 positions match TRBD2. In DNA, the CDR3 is TGTGCCAGCAGCTTCCTAGCGGGGTTCAATGAGCAGTTCTTC. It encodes CASSFLAGFNEQFF.